This TCR beta chain was sequenced in a study of CD8 T cells in ankylosing spondylitis. Study-level findings and limits: According to the report, clones linked to the disease were significantly enriched in matched synovial fluid samples taken from ankylosing spondylitis patients. CD8+ by phenotype, disease-linked clones were relatively rare in peripheral blood. Existing reports had already noted some motif variants in reactive arthritis synovial fluid and blood.

The CDR3 has 13 residues. From germline, CDR1 is MGHRA and CDR2 YSYEKL. Trimming pared 4 bases from V and 8 bases from J, leaving 14 bases between. As for this clonotype: Its antigen remains unidentified.

Library preparation for TCR beta used quantitative 5'-RACE with molecular barcodes. TCRdb re-derived calls from the 5' RACE reads in MiXCR, one entry per CDR3 protein. In the table there are some 200,000 distinct CDR3 sequences, 9.5% to 15% of which are singletons. The TCR originated in a male donor with ankylosing spondylitis or in good health (not recorded which). The rearrangement uses TRBV4-1 and TRBJ1-1, with D tentatively TRBD1 (6 bases). The sample taken for sequencing was blood, either unsorted or a sorted T cell fraction (not recorded which). The CDR3 DNA reads TGCGCCAGCAGCCCAGGGGACGGAGGGGAAGCTTTCTTT. Its protein is CASSPGDGGEAFF.